A single T cell receptor beta chain is shown here with its context. Its antigen is not yet known. Base qualities were left out, and no much larger clone turns up one base away. Ficoll-Paque density gradient centrifugation was used to isolate PBMCs. The data are from a study of T-cell memory formation after mild COVID-19 (dated by TCRdb to about 2021). Context from the whole study: TCR sequence clusters from the two donors were found to be largely donor specific. Longitudinal TCRalpha and TCRbeta repertoire sequencing tracked T-cell clones expanding and contracting after mild COVID-19 in a couple of donors. The cohort was made up of two young adult volunteers, one female and one male, who were previously healthy.

Its CDR3 holds 16 amino acids, cysteine through phenylalanine. CDR3 DNA is the only sequence kept; it has 48 bases, read in frame from the first base. Trimming costs V 5 bases and J 1 base, and their ends lie 16 bases apart. Beyond this particular receptor, the publication reports: Some responding clones were detected in pre-infection memory, suggesting pre-existing cross-reactive memory T cells joined the SARS-CoV-2 response. Clones that contracted from day 15 to 85 showed balanced CD4/CD8 phenotypes, whereas a second wave of clones that expanded from day 15 to 37 leaned towards CD4+. Whether the second-wave clones peaking on day 37 were SARS-CoV-2 specific was not confirmed. Contracting CD4+ clones were found mainly in CM and EM memory subsets, while CD8+ clones were enriched in EMRA. The study covered only a couple of mild cases, and larger cohorts including severe cases with pre-infection samples were considered necessary.

The instrument was an Illumina NovaSeq 6000. TCRalpha and TCRbeta cDNA libraries were built by 5'RACE with constant-segment primers, adding sample barcodes and unique molecular identifiers. Trizol reagent was used to extract RNA from every sample. Amplification of the libraries took two PCR steps, and the second step added a second sample barcode plus Illumina TruSeq adapters. The libraries were sequenced on an Illumina NovaSeq using 2 x 150 bp paired-end reads. Per the source publication's procedure: Reads were demultiplexed and collapsed into UMI-guided consensus sequences with migec v1.2.7. Using mixcr v2.1.11, UMI consensuses were aligned to TRA and TRB V and J templates and then assembled into clonotypes. Expanded or contracted clonotypes were those called significant by both edgeR and NoisET, with noise models trained on biological replicates. For edgeR calls, the cutoffs were a false discovery rate-adjusted p below 0.01 and a log2 fold-change threshold of 1. As an exploratory analysis of dynamics, max-normalized trajectories of the 1000 most abundant clonotypes were examined by PCA with hierarchical clustering. The CD4 or CD8 phenotype of responding clones was assigned using the separately sequenced CD4+ and CD8+ repertoires. TCRdb redid the processing of the public reads, applying fastp at Q25 and MiXCR, and retained in-frame beta chains. Rows with one shared CDR3 protein collapse into an entry with the most common genes and DNA. What appears here as the V and J calls and clone size reflects TCRdb's work, not the paper's. This sample has about 610,000 distinct CDR3 sequences in its table, and 17% of those were observed once. The top ten clonotypes cover about 7.4% of the sample.

The sequenced sample consisted of PBMCs or a T cell subset sorted from them (not recorded which). The sequence is built from TRBV12-3 or TRBV12-4 and TRBJ2-3; the D region may be TRBD1 or TRBD2, each matching 5 bases equally. This TCR was recovered from an adult woman who had mild COVID-19 (a few samples of this study predate the infection). The sample titles of this study are shuffled in the database, so cell type and time point are left out; the donor was told from shared clones. The DNA sequence is as follows: TGTGCCAGCAGTCCCTCAGGGAGATGGGGCACAGATACGCAGTATTTT. This gives the protein CASSPSGRWGTDTQYF.